The present T cell receptor (beta chain) was sequenced within a study of cytomegalovirus exposure and HLA in healthy donors. Points from the study as a whole: As immune exposure information, only CMV serostatus was available. The classifier reportedly diagnosed cytomegalovirus status with high sensitivity and specificity. Follow-up analysis later connected one missense variant in DCLRE1C with trimming of TCR beta V- and J-genes. In a later analysis, donors in an Asian-associated ancestry cluster reportedly had fewer N-insertions in productive TCRs than the cohort mean.

The primer mix had 60 Vbeta and 13 Jbeta primers. TCRdb's table, derived via immunoSEQ multiplex PCR, lists solely in-frame clones and lacks some. This sample's table reports about 55,000 clones. The CDR3 is made up of 14 amino acids. The V gene lost 0 bases and the J gene lost 10 bases, with 13 bases spanning the gap. Germline V gene data show CDR1 as LGHNA and CDR2 as YSLEER. As to this clone: The antigen is not known.

This chain links TRBV4-3 with TRBJ2-1; D gene uncertain. The sequenced sample consisted of PBMCs. The receptor's source is a man between 50 and 59 years old in good health and CMV-seropositive. Here the CDR3 DNA reads TGCGCCAGCAGCCAAGATCTTACACCCGGGGAGCAGTTCTTC. It is translated as CASSQDLTPGEQFF.